The TCR beta chain described here comes from a study of T-cell reconstitution after alpha-beta-depleted transplantation in children. This clonotype was observed a few times. Unique molecular identifiers were incorporated when the TCRbeta library was constructed. TCRdb redid the calling of the PCR reads with MiXCR, one entry per CDR3 protein. Of roughly 590,000 distinct CDR3 sequences detected, roughly 17% appear once; the ten largest clones hold approximately 1%. With 1 base removed from V and 2 bases from J, the gap between germline ends came to 11 bases. CDR3 length: 15 residues. Germline values: CDR1 SGHAT, CDR2 FQNNGV.

The sequences come from PBMCs from the stem cell graft donor, collected from the stem cell graft. The clonotype originates from a human donor who donated a stem cell graft to a child with acute myeloid leukemia. The genes are TRBV11-2 and TRBJ2-5; D remains unclear. Written as DNA, the CDR3 is TGTGCCAGCAGCTTAGGGGGTCTGGGACAAGAGACCCAGTACTTC. Its protein product is CASSLGGLGQETQYF.